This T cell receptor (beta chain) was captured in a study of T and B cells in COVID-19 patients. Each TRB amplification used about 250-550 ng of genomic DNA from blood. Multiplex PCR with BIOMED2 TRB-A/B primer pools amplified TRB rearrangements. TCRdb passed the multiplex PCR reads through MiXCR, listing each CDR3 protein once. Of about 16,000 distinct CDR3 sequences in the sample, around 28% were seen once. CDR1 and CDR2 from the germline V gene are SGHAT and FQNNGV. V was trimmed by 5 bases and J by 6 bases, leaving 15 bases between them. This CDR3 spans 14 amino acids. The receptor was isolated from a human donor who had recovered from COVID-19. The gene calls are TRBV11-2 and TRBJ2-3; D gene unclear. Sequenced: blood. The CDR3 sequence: CASSRQSVGDTQYF. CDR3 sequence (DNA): TGTGCCAGCAGCCGACAATCGGTGGGGGATACGCAGTATTTT.